One sample yielded the 27 T cell receptor beta chains listed below, sequenced in a study of blood T cell repertoires in COVID-19. Assay: immunoSEQ multiplex PCR; the TCRdb copy retains only in-frame clones and omits some. The sample shows 100,000 to 150,000 clones, 70% to 85% of them seen only once. Sequenced material: peripheral blood. The receptors stem from a woman aged 60 to 75 with acute or convalescent COVID-19.

This clone came up once. The rearrangement links TRBV19 to TRBJ1-5; 7 nucleotides align to TRBD1. The CDR3 extends over 15 amino acids. V dropped 1 base and J dropped 7; count of bases not matched to a gene: 7. The germline CDR1 and CDR2 sequences are LNHDA and SQIVND (reference sequence). The CDR3 is CASSIGGQIKQPQHF. DNA for the CDR3: TGTGCCAGTAGTATAGGGGGACAGATCAAACAGCCCCAGCATTTT. The full variable domain, rest sourced from reference TRBV19 and TRBJ1-5, is DGGITQSPKYLFRKEGQNVTLSCEQNLNHDAMYWYRQDPGQGLRLIYYSQIVNDFQKGDIAEGYSVSREKKESFPLTVTSAQKNPTAFYLCASSIGGQIKQPQHFGDGTRLSIL.

V usage is TRBV6-6 and J usage is TRBJ2-7; TRBD1 might be the D (6 bases). The V end lost 5 bases, the J end lost 6 bases, and 17 bases lay between the germline ends. The CDR3 is made up of 14 amino acids. The germline V gene has CDR1 MNHNY and CDR2 SVGAGI (reference sequence). CDR3: CASSPGQRGSEQYV. Written as DNA, the CDR3 is TGTGCCAGCAGTCCGGGACAAAGAGGCAGCGAGCAGTACGTC.

The chain carries TRBV6-1 and TRBJ1-2, with a tentative D call TRBD1 (6 bases). Germline V gene lookup returns CDR1 MNHNS and CDR2 SASEGT. The CDR3 spans 12 residues. V lost 1 base and J 8 bases, leaving 8 bases between the germline ends. This CDR3 is CASSEVRGGYTF. The CDR3 nucleotides read TGTGCCAGCAGTGAAGTCAGGGGAGGCTACACCTTC.

The CDR3 bases are TGTGCCAGCAGAGCTCAGGGGACGTCCACAGATACGCAGTATTTT. Protein: CASRAQGTSTDTQYF. The rearrangement joins TRBV6-5 to TRBJ2-3, with D possibly matching TRBD1 (6 bases). There are 15 residues in the CDR3. Trimming shortened V by 6 bases and J by 2 bases, and 15 bases separated the two germline ends. Germline values: CDR1 MNHEY, CDR2 SVGAGI.

The V and J genes are TRBV10-3 and TRBJ1-2, with 7 bases fitting TRBD1. The CDR3 has 13 residues. Germline CDR1 and CDR2: ENHRY and SYGVKD. Trimming removed 2 bases from V and 8 bases from J; junction bases left unmatched: 5. Written as DNA, the CDR3 is TGTGCCATCAGTGAGGACAGGGTCCGGGGCTACACCTTC. It codes for CAISEDRVRGYTF.

The rearrangement links TRBV24-1 to TRBJ1-5; TRBD1 aligns across 8 bases. Germline trimming cut 6 bases from V and 1 base from J; bases unmatched to any gene: 1. The CDR3 extends over 14 amino acids. CDR1 and CDR2 (germline): KGHDR, SFDVKD. CDR3 region: CATSRTGSNQPQHF. Here the CDR3 DNA reads TGTGCCACCAGTCGGACAGGGAGCAATCAGCCCCAGCATTTT.

The chain has TRBV15 and TRBJ1-5, with a possible D match to TRBD1 (6 bases). V lost 1 base to trimming and J lost 5 bases, with 18 bases between them. This CDR3 has 17 residues. Germline V gene lookup returns CDR1 LNHNV and CDR2 YYDKDF (reference sequence). The CDR3 loop is CATSRAGTGLGDQPQHF. The CDR3 nucleotides read TGTGCCACCAGCAGAGCCGGAACAGGGTTGGGGGATCAGCCCCAGCATTTT.

V gene TRBV24-1 combines with J gene TRBJ1-5; D is undetermined. Per germline, CDR1 KGHDR and CDR2 SFDVKD. The CDR3 covers 13 residues. Deletions cut 6 bases from V and 6 bases from J, with 11 bases between. The CDR3 here is CATSSLRGQPQHF. The CDR3 coding sequence is TGTGCCACCAGTTCTCTTAGAGGTCAGCCCCAGCATTTT.

The chain uses TRBV7-9 and TRBJ1-6; TRBD1 agrees at 7 bases. Trimming took 5 bases from V and 10 from J; bases not matched to a gene: 8. There are 14 residues in the CDR3. Germline V gene lookup returns CDR1 SEHNR and CDR2 FQNEAQ (reference sequence). The CDR3 DNA follows: TGTGCCAGCAGCCTAGGGACAGAAGGGTCACCCCTCCACTTT. This gives the protein CASSLGTEGSPLHF.

This chain uses TRBV11-2 with TRBJ1-4, with 7 positions matching TRBD1. The V gene's germline CDR1 is SGHAT and CDR2 FQNNGV. The ends lost 5 bases at V and 14 bases at J; junction bases unmatched: 17. CDR3 length: 15 residues. CDR3 amino acids: CASSPRDSSYVGLFF. CDR3 coding DNA: TGTGCCAGCAGCCCTCGGGACAGCTCGTATGTGGGGCTGTTTTTT.

The rearrangement links TRBV5-5 to TRBJ1-4; D unresolved. CDR1 is SGHKS, CDR2 YYEKEE, per germline (reference sequence). The CDR3 is 14 amino acids. V was trimmed by 0 bases and J by 8 bases, leaving 11 bases between them. CDR3 DNA: TGTGCCAGCAGCTTGGGAGCCGTGGTAGAAAAACTGTTTTTT. The encoded protein is CASSLGAVVEKLFF.

This chain links TRBV5-1 with TRBJ1-2, with D possibly TRBD1 on 5 matching bases. CDR3 size: 15 residues. Germline assignment: CDR1 SGHRS and CDR2 YFSETQ. V lost 4 bases and J 0 bases, leaving 13 bases between the germline ends. The CDR3 reads CASSVGGQANYGYTF. CDR3 bases: TGCGCCAGCAGCGTCGGGGGTCAAGCTAACTATGGCTACACCTTC. The entire variable domain, with the rest obtained from reference TRBV5-1 and TRBJ1-2, is as follows: KAGVTQTPRYLIKTRGQQVTLSCSPISGHRSVSWYQQTPGQGLQFLFEYFSETQRNKGNFPGRFSGRQFSNSRSEMNVSTLELGDSALYLCASSVGGQANYGYTFGSGTRLTVV.

The chain recombines TRBV10-2 with TRBJ1-2; 8 nucleotides agree with TRBD1. The trim removed 6 bases at V and 8 bases at J, leaving 11 bases unmatched. CDR1 and CDR2 from the germline V gene are WSHSY and SAAADI. CDR3 length equals 14 residues. Here the CDR3 DNA reads TGCGCCAGCAGGCGAGGGACAGGCAAGGAGGGCTACACCTTC. Translating it yields CASRRGTGKEGYTF.

The rearrangement links TRBV29-1 to TRBJ1-1, with 9 nucleotides matching TRBD1. CDR3 size: 15 residues. The V gene's germline CDR1 is SQVTM and CDR2 ANQGSEA. Trimming took 0 bases from V and 5 from J; bases not matched to a gene: 7. The CDR3 here is CSVEDLGDRVTEAFF. CDR3 bases: TGCAGCGTTGAAGATTTAGGGGACAGGGTAACTGAAGCTTTCTTT. The complete variable domain, with remaining parts taken from reference TRBV29-1 and TRBJ1-1, reads SAVISQKPSRDICQRGTSLTIQCQVDSQVTMMFWYRQQPGQSLTLIATANQGSEATYESGFVIDKFPISRPNLTFSTLTVSNMSPEDSSIYLCSVEDLGDRVTEAFFGQGTRLTVV.

The chain combines TRBV27 with TRBJ1-4; D uncertain. The CDR3 is 14 residues long. Trimming pared 0 bases from V and 5 bases from J, leaving 7 bases between. The V gene's germline CDR1 is MNHEY and CDR2 SMNVEV (reference sequence). For the CDR3, the DNA is TGTGCCAGCAGTTTATCAATGAGGAATGAAAAACTGTTTTTT. Protein product: CASSLSMRNEKLFF.

The genes are TRBV12-5 and TRBJ1-2, with 8 bases identical to TRBD1. This CDR3 region has 15 residues. V gave up 4 bases and J gave up 4 bases; unmatched junction bases: 8. The germline gives CDR1 LGHNT, CDR2 FRNRAP. The CDR3 reads CASGSSNRGSYGYTF. The CDR3 region has the DNA TGTGCTAGTGGTTCCTCCAACAGGGGGTCCTATGGCTACACCTTC.

The chain carries TRBV11-2 and TRBJ1-2, with a tentative D call TRBD1 (5 bases). Germline loops: CDR1 SGHAT, CDR2 FQNNGV. The CDR3 totals 11 residues. Trimming took off 4 bases at V and 5 bases at J, with 5 bases between the two ends. In DNA form, the CDR3 reads TGTGCCAGCAGCTCAGGGTATGGCTACACCTTC. Encoded protein: CASSSGYGYTF.

J is TRBJ1-2 and V is TRBV5-1; no clear D. CDR1 and CDR2 (germline): SGHRS, YFSETQ. The V end was cut by 4 bases, the J end by 4 bases, with 14 bases between. This CDR3 spans 14 amino acids. As DNA, the CDR3 is TGCGCCAGCAGCCTAGAAACCCGCGCCTATGGCTACACCTTC. It encodes CASSLETRAYGYTF.

The DNA of the CDR3 is TGTGCCAGCTCGACAGCTAACAATCAGCCCCAGCATTTT. Protein: CASSTANNQPQHF. This chain connects TRBV2 to TRBJ1-5, with D tentatively TRBD1 (5 bases). Germline CDR1 is SNHLY and CDR2 is FYNNEI. The CDR3 length is 13 residues. V was shortened by 8 bases and J by 3 bases, with 11 bases between the two germline ends.

V usage is TRBV9 and J usage is TRBJ2-2; 8 nucleotides align to TRBD1. The CDR3 has 16 residues. J was trimmed by 0 bases and V by 3 bases; bases with no gene match: 4. The germline gives CDR1 SGDLS, CDR2 YYNGEE. CDR3 nucleotide sequence: TGTGCCAGCAGCGGGACAGGGACGGCGAACACCGGGGAGCTGTTTTTT. Amino acids: CASSGTGTANTGELFF. Drawing the rest from reference TRBV9 and TRBJ2-2, the complete variable domain is DSGVTQTPKHLITATGQRVTLRCSPRSGDLSVYWYQQSLDQGLQFLIQYYNGEERAKGNILERFSAQQFPDLHSELNLSSLELGDSALYFCASSGTGTANTGELFFGEGSRLTVL.

The chain links TRBV18 to TRBJ2-1, with 8 positions matching TRBD2. Germline V lookup: CDR1 KGHSH, CDR2 LQKENI. The V segment lost 5 bases and the J segment 8 bases; nucleotides outside the gene matches: 8. The CDR3 loop spans 14 amino acids. The CDR3 nucleotides are TGTGCCAGCTCAGAGGGACTAGGTAGCGATGAGCAGTTCTTC. This encodes CASSEGLGSDEQFF.

V gene TRBV7-9 combines with J gene TRBJ1-1, with 10 nucleotides matching TRBD1. V was clipped by 5 bases and J by 4 bases; unmatched bases: 7. Germline loops: CDR1 SEHNR, CDR2 FQNEAQ (reference sequence). CDR3 length equals 15 residues. The CDR3 DNA is TGTGCCAGCAGCCGAGGACAGGGGGAGATCACTGAAGCTTTCTTT. It encodes CASSRGQGEITEAFF.

The chain combines TRBV24-1 with TRBJ2-5; 9 positions agree with TRBD2. After removal of 5 bases from V and 1 base from J, the junction contained 13 bases not matched to a gene. CDR3 size: 18 residues. Germline CDR1 and CDR2: KGHDR and SFDVKD. This CDR3 reads CATSALPLSGGTQETQYF. CDR3 DNA sequence: TGTGCCACCAGTGCCCTCCCTCTTAGCGGGGGAACCCAAGAGACCCAGTACTTC.

The chain has TRBV11-2 and TRBJ1-1; D gene ambiguous. The V gene lost 6 bases and the J gene lost 7 bases, with 15 bases spanning the gap. This CDR3 spans 13 amino acids. Germline V gene lookup returns CDR1 SGHAT and CDR2 FQNNGV. CDR3 residues: CASRVTERFEAFF. Here the CDR3 DNA reads TGTGCCAGCAGAGTCACAGAAAGGTTTGAAGCTTTCTTT.

This chain joins TRBV29-1 and TRBJ1-1; D gene ambiguous. The germline CDR1 and CDR2 sequences are SQVTM and ANQGSEA. V gave up 1 base and J gave up 3 bases, with 9 bases separating them. The CDR3 loop spans 13 amino acids. The CDR3 nucleotides are TGCAGCGTTGAAGTCCGGGGTGACACTGAAGCTTTCTTT. This codes for CSVEVRGDTEAFF.

This rearrangement joins TRBV10-3 to TRBJ1-5; D gene uncertain. V dropped 5 bases and J dropped 6 bases, with 11 bases sitting between them. CDR3 length: 13 residues. CDR1 ENHRY and CDR2 SYGVKD come from the germline V gene. The CDR3 bases are TGTGCCATCAGTCCGGAGGAGGCTCAGCCCCAGCATTTT. Translated, it gives CAISPEEAQPQHF.

The chain links TRBV11-2 to TRBJ1-2, with TRBD1 matching 7 bases. J lost 0 bases, V lost 6 bases, and 13 bases had no gene match. The length of the CDR3 is 17 residues. Germline V CDR1 and CDR2: SGHAT, FQNNGV. The CDR3 loop is CASSKGAHFNSNYGYTF. DNA for the CDR3: TGTGCCAGCAGTAAGGGGGCCCACTTTAATTCTAACTATGGCTACACCTTC.